What follows are 15 T cell receptor beta chains derived from one specimen sequenced in a study of blood T cell repertoires in COVID-19. Some clones are missing from TCRdb's copy, which holds only in-frame ones; the method was immunoSEQ multiplex PCR. The sample holds some 60,000 clones, roughly 85% seen once. The material sequenced was peripheral blood. The receptors originated from a human donor in a cohort sampled during active COVID-19.

The chain recombines TRBV19 with TRBJ2-5; 13 nucleotides agree with TRBD2. V lost 6 bases and J lost 5; bases outside the gene matches: 9. Germline values: CDR1 LNHDA, CDR2 SQIVND (reference sequence). The CDR3 extends over 16 amino acids. DNA for the CDR3: TGTGCCAGTAGCATTACTAGCGGGGGGGCCGGGGAGACCCAGTACTTC. Translation: CASSITSGGAGETQYF.

The V gene is TRBV2, the J gene TRBJ1-6; 7 bases fit TRBD1. CDR1 SNHLY and CDR2 FYNNEI come from the germline V gene. This CDR3 has 15 amino acids. Trimming cost V 7 bases and J 9 bases; bases outside gene matches: 12. The CDR3 reads CASNNAGTDISPLHF. The CDR3 DNA reads as TGTGCCAGCAATAATGCCGGGACAGATATTTCACCCCTCCACTTT.

This sequence joins TRBV3-1 (or the pseudogene TRBV3-2) and TRBJ2-5, with D unclear. The CDR3 covers 17 residues. Germline lookup yields CDR1 LGHDT and CDR2 YNNKEL (reference sequence). Trimming pared 4 bases from V and 5 bases from J, leaving 23 bases between. The DNA for the CDR3 is TGTGCCAGCAGCCCGCGAGTTGGAAGCTCGGGTTGGGAGACCCAGTACTTC. This encodes CASSPRVGSSGWETQYF.

This chain joins TRBV9 and TRBJ2-3; D not certain. The CDR3 loop spans 14 amino acids. Germline CDR1 is SGDLS and CDR2 is YYNGEE. V gave up 0 bases and J gave up 5 bases, with 10 bases separating them. The CDR3: CASSVATERDTQYF. The CDR3 nucleotides read TGTGCCAGCAGCGTAGCCACGGAGCGAGATACGCAGTATTTT. Variable domain in full (rest from reference TRBV9 and TRBJ2-3): DSGVTQTPKHLITATGQRVTLRCSPRSGDLSVYWYQQSLDQGLQFLIQYYNGEERAKGNILERFSAQQFPDLHSELNLSSLELGDSALYFCASSVATERDTQYFGPGTRLTVL.

The chain has TRBV11-3 and TRBJ1-4, with a weak D call TRBD1 (5 bases). This CDR3 has 16 amino acids. Trimming took 5 bases from V and 8 from J, leaving 21 bases between them. CDR1 and CDR2 from the germline V gene are SGHNT and YENEEA. CDR3 nucleotide sequence: TGTGCCAGCAGCGCCTATCGACGGGGCGGGGAAGAAAAACTGTTTTTT. Protein: CASSAYRRGGEEKLFF.

The V gene is TRBV5-1, the J gene TRBJ2-1, with D hard to call. The V end lost 0 bases, the J end lost 8 bases, and 9 bases lay between the germline ends. The CDR3 has 13 amino acids. Germline CDR1 is SGHRS and CDR2 is YFSETQ. The DNA of the CDR3 is TGCGCCAGCAGCTTGGCCAGATCCGATGAGCAGTTCTTC. It translates to CASSLARSDEQFF.

The chain joins TRBV5-6 to TRBJ1-5, with TRBD1 matching over 8 bases. Germline-derived CDR1 and CDR2 are SGHDT and YYEEEE. This CDR3 spans 17 amino acids. V was pared by 3 bases and J by 2 bases, with 10 bases of the junction left unmatched. DNA for the CDR3: TGTGCCAGCAGCTCAATACAGGGGACAGGAGGCAATCAGCCCCAGCATTTT. It specifies CASSSIQGTGGNQPQHF.

This clone was picked up one time. The chain is built from TRBV6-2 or TRBV6-3 and TRBJ1-4, with 7 bases fitting TRBD1. Trimming took 5 bases from V and 7 from J; bases not matched to a gene: 7. Germline CDR1 MNHEY, CDR2 SVGEGT. This CDR3 comprises 14 residues. This chain's CDR3 is CASSLGTAGEKLFF. CDR3 in DNA: TGTGCCAGCAGTCTCGGGACAGCGGGTGAAAAACTGTTTTTT.

DNA for the CDR3: TGTGCCAGTAGTCAGGGGGCGACTTACGGCTACACCTTC. It is translated as CASSQGATYGYTF. The chain combines TRBV19 with TRBJ1-2; 8 bases align to TRBD1. This CDR3 spans 13 amino acids. Germline V gene lookup returns CDR1 LNHDA and CDR2 SQIVND (reference sequence). The V segment lost 5 bases and the J segment 8 bases; nucleotides outside the gene matches: 7.

This chain joins TRBV5-4 and TRBJ1-2; TRBD1 is a possible D gene (6 bases). V lost 2 bases to trimming and J lost 4 bases, with 12 bases between them. The CDR3 spans 14 residues. Germline CDR1 reads SGHNT; CDR2 reads YYREEE (reference sequence). The CDR3 bases are TGTGCCAGCAGCTTCGGGGGGCCGGCCTATGGCTACACCTTC. Residues: CASSFGGPAYGYTF.

The chain recombines TRBV18 with TRBJ1-2; maybe TRBD1 (5 bases). The V end lost 6 bases, the J end lost 1 base, and 24 bases lay between the germline ends. In germline, CDR1 is KGHSH, CDR2 LQKENI. The CDR3 extends over 18 amino acids. The CDR3 loop is CASSSSRTGTGGNYGYTF. The CDR3 region has the DNA TGTGCCAGCTCGTCAAGTCGCACCGGGACGGGGGGTAACTATGGCTACACCTTC.

This rearrangement joins TRBV11-3 to TRBJ1-1; 7 nucleotides align to TRBD1. CDR3 size: 14 residues. Per the germline V gene, CDR1 is SGHNT and CDR2 is YENEEA. V lost 3 bases, J lost 6 bases, and 7 bases stayed unmatched. CDR3 coding DNA: TGTGCCAGCAGCTTTTATCGACAGGGACCTGAAGCTTTCTTT. It translates to CASSFYRQGPEAFF.

The chain carries TRBV9 and TRBJ2-5, with TRBD2 identical over 7 bases. This CDR3 has 15 residues. Germline V gene sequence: CDR1 SGDLS, CDR2 YYNGEE. J gave up 5 bases and V 1 base, and 8 bases lay outside the gene matches. CDR3 coding DNA: TGTGCCAGCAGCGTACAGCACGGGGGGAAGGAGACCCAGTACTTC. Protein: CASSVQHGGKETQYF.

The chain uses TRBV2 and TRBJ1-6; D is unresolved. The length of the CDR3 is 14 residues. CDR1 is SNHLY and CDR2 is FYNNEI in the germline V gene. The V end was cut by 4 bases, the J end by 5 bases, with 9 bases between. The CDR3 is CASSAGQDNSPLHF. The CDR3, as DNA: TGTGCCAGCAGTGCCGGTCAAGATAATTCACCCCTCCACTTT.

This clone was seen more than once but under ten times. The chain couples TRBV7-9 to TRBJ2-7; D possibly corresponds to TRBD2 (5 bases). Trimming removed 1 base at V and 2 bases at J, with 9 bases between. This CDR3 contains 14 residues. Germline assignment: CDR1 SEHNR and CDR2 FQNEAQ (reference sequence). CDR3 DNA: TGTGCCAGCAGCTTAGGGCAGACTACCTACGAGCAGTACTTC. This encodes CASSLGQTTYEQYF.